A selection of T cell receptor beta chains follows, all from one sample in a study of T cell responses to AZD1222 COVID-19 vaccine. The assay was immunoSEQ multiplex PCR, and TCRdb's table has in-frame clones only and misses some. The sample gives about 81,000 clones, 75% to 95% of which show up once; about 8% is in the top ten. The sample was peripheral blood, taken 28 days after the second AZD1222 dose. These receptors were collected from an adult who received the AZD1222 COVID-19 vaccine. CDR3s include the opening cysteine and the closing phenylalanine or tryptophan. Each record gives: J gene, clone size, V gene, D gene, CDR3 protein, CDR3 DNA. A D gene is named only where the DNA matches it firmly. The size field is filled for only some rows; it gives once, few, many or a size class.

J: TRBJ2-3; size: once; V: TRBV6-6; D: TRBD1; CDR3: CASTNRDRTTDTQYF; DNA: TGTGCCAGCACCAACCGGGACAGGACCACAGATACGCAGTATTTT
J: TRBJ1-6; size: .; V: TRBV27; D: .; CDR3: CASRYQGSSSYNSPLHF; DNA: TGTGCCAGCAGATACCAGGGGTCGAGCTCCTATAATTCACCCCTCCACTTT
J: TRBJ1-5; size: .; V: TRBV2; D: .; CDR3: CASSDGGGQPQHF; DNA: TGTGCCAGCAGTGACGGGGGAGGGCAGCCCCAGCATTTT
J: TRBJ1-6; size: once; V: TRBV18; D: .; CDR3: CASSPVSSGDSGALHF; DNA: TGTGCCAGCTCACCAGTATCGTCAGGGGATTCGGGCGCCCTCCACTTT
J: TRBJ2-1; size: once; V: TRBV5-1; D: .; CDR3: CASSATGDSYNEQFF; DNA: TGCGCCAGCAGCGCCACTGGGGACTCCTACAATGAGCAGTTCTTC
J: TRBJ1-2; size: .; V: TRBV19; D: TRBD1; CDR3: CASSSGQGPYGYTF; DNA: TGTGCCAGTAGTTCTGGACAGGGACCCTATGGCTACACCTTC
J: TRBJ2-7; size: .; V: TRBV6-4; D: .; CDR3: CASSDSRLVEQYF; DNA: TGTGCCAGCAGTGACTCGAGGCTAGTCGAGCAGTACTTC
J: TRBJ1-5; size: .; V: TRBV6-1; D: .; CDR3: CASSEVGAGLGNQPQHF; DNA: TGTGCCAGCAGTGAAGTGGGGGCCGGATTGGGCAATCAGCCCCAGCATTTT
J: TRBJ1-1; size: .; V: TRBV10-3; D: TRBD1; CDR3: CAIKGTGSTEAFF; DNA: TGTGCCATCAAGGGGACAGGTTCGACTGAAGCTTTCTTT
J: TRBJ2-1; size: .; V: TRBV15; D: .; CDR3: CATSRDPSSGRINEQFF; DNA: TGTGCCACCAGCAGAGATCCATCAAGCGGGCGGATCAATGAGCAGTTCTTC
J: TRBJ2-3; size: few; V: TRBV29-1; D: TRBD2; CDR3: CSVGEGDTQYF; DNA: TGCAGCGTCGGGGAGGGAGATACGCAGTATTTT
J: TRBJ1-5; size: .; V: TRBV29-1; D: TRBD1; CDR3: CSAALGQGGDQPQHF; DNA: TGCAGCGCCGCCTTAGGACAGGGGGGTGATCAGCCCCAGCATTTT
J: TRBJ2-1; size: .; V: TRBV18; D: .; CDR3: CASHRDSSYNEQFF; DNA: TGTGCCAGCCACCGTGACAGCTCCTACAATGAGCAGTTCTTC
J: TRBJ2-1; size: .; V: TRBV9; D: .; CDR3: CASSVEGGNNEQFF; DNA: TGTGCCAGCAGCGTAGAAGGCGGGAACAATGAGCAGTTCTTC
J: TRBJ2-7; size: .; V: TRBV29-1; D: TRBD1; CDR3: CSVTRQGAYEQYF; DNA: TGCAGCGTTACTAGACAGGGGGCCTACGAGCAGTACTTC
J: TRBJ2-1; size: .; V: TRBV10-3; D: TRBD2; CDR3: CAISGSASGSTNEQFF; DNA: TGTGCCATCAGTGGGAGCGCTAGCGGGAGTACGAATGAGCAGTTCTTC
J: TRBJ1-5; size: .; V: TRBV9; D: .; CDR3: CASSVDGQPQHF; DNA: TGTGCCAGCAGCGTAGATGGTCAGCCCCAGCATTTT
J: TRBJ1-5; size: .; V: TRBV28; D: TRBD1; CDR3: CASSLEDRGKGQPQHF; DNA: TGTGCCAGCAGTTTAGAGGACAGGGGTAAAGGGCAGCCCCAGCATTTT
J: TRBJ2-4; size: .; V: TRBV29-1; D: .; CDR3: CSVEYATGNIQYF; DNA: TGCAGCGTTGAATACGCTACAGGAAACATTCAGTACTTC
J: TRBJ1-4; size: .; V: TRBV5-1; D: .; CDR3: CASSLGTPAREKLFF; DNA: TGCGCCAGCAGCTTAGGGACGCCCGCTAGGGAAAAACTGTTTTTT
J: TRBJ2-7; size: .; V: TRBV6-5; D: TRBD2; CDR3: CASSYSLAGAYEQYF; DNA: TGTGCCAGCAGTTACTCGCTAGCGGGGGCCTACGAGCAGTACTTC
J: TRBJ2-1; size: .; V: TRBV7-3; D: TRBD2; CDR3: CASSLGLTNNEQFF; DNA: TGTGCCAGCAGCTTGGGACTAACCAACAATGAGCAGTTCTTC